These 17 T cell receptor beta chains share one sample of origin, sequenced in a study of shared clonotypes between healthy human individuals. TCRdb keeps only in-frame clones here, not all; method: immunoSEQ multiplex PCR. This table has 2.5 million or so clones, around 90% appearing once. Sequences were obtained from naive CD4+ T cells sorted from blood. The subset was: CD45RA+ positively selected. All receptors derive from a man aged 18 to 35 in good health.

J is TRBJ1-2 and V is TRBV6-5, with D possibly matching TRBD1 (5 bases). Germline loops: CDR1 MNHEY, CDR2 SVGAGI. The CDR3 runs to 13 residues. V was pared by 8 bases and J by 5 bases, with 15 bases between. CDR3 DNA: TGTGCCAGCGGGACGACGGACCTATATGGCTACACCTTC. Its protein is CASGTTDLYGYTF.

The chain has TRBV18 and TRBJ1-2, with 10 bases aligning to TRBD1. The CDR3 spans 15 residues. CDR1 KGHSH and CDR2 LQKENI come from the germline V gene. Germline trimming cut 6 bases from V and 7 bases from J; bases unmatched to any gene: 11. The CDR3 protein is CASSPPGQGFPGYTF. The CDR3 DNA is TGTGCCAGCTCGCCTCCGGGACAGGGGTTTCCTGGCTACACCTTC.

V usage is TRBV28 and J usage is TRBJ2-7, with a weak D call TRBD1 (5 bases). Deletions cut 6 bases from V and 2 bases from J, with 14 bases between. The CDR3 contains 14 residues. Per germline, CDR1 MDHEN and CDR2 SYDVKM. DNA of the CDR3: TGTGCCAGCAGGCCTCTGGGGCCGACCTACGAGCAGTACTTC. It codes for CASRPLGPTYEQYF.

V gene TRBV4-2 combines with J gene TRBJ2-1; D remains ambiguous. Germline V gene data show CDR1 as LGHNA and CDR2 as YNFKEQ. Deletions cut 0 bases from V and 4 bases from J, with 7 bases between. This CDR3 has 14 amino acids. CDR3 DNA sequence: TGTGCCAGCAGCCAAGAGATGACTTACAATGAGCAGTTCTTC. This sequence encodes CASSQEMTYNEQFF.

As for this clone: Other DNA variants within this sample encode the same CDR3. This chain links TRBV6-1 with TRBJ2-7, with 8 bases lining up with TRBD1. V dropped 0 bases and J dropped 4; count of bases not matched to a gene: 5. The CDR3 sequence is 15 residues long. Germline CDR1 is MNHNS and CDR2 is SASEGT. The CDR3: CASSEAGRGPYEQYF. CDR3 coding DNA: TGTGCCAGCAGTGAAGCTGGCAGGGGGCCGTACGAGCAGTACTTC.

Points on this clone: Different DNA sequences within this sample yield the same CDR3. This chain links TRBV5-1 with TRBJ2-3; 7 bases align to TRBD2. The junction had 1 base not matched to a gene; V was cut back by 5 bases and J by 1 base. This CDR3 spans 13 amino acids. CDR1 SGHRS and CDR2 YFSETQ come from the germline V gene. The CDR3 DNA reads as TGCGCCAGCAGACGGGGGGGCACAGATACGCAGTATTTT. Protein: CASRRGGTDTQYF.

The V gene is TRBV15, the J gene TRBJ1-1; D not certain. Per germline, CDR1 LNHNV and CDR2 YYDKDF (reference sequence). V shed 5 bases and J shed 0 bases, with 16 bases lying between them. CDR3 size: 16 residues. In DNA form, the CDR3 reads TGTGCCACCAGCGGAATCCCTGTAGGATTGAACACTGAAGCTTTCTTT. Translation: CATSGIPVGLNTEAFF.

CDR3 sequence (DNA): TGTGCCTCCTCTACAGGGGGCTCTGGAAACACCATATATTTT. Translating it yields CASSTGGSGNTIYF. The V gene is TRBV10-3, the J gene TRBJ1-3, with 8 bases that match TRBD1. V shed 11 bases, J shed 0 bases, and the junction held 6 bases outside the gene matches. Germline-derived CDR1 and CDR2 are ENHRY and SYGVKD. The CDR3 sequence is 14 residues long.

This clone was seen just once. CDR3 DNA: TGTGCCAGCAGGGCTACGGGGGGAGAGACCCAGTACTTC. It codes for CASRATGGETQYF. The rearrangement joins TRBV27 to TRBJ2-5; the match to TRBD2 covers 7 bases. With V trimmed by 6 bases and J by 4 bases, 5 bases remained unmatched. CDR1 and CDR2 from the germline V gene are MNHEY and SMNVEV (reference sequence). There are 13 residues in the CDR3.

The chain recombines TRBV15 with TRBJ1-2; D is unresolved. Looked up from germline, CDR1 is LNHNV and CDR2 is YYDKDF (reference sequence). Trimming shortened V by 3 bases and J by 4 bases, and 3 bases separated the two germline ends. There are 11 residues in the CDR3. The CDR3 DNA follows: TGTGCCACCAGCAGGGGCTATGGCTACACCTTC. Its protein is CATSRGYGYTF. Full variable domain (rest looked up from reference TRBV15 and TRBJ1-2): DAMVIQNPRYQVTQFGKPVTLSCSQTLNHNVMYWYQQKSSQAPKLLFHYYDKDFNNEADTPDNFQSRRPNTSFCFLDIRSPGLGDTAMYLCATSRGYGYTFGSGTRLTVV.

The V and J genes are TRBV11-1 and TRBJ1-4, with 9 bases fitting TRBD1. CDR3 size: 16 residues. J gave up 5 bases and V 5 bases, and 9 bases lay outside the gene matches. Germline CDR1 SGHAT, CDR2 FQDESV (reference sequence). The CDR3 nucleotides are TGTGCCAGCAGCCCTCATCGGGACAGGGAAAATGAAAAACTGTTTTTT. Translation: CASSPHRDRENEKLFF.

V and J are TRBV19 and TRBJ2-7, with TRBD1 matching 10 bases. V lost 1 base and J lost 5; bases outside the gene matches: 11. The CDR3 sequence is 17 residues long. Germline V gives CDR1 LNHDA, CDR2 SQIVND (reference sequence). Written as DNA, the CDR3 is TGTGCCAGTAGTATAGTCGCTATGGACAGGGGGGTGAACGAGCAGTACTTC. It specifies CASSIVAMDRGVNEQYF.

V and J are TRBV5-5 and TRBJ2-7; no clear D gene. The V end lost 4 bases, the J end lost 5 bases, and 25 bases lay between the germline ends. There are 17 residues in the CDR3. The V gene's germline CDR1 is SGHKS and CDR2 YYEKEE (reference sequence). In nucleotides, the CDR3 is TGTGCCAGCAGCCCGGCCCCCCGAGGTCAGGCCTTCAACGAGCAGTACTTC. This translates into CASSPAPRGQAFNEQYF.

The CDR3 loop is CATRPLTVNTEAFF. As DNA, the CDR3 is TGTGCCACCCGACCTTTGACAGTGAACACTGAAGCTTTCTTT. The chain recombines TRBV2 with TRBJ1-1; TRBD1 might be the D (5 bases). Trimming took 10 bases from V and 0 from J, leaving 15 bases between them. CDR1 is SNHLY and CDR2 is FYNNEI in the germline V gene. CDR3 length equals 14 residues.

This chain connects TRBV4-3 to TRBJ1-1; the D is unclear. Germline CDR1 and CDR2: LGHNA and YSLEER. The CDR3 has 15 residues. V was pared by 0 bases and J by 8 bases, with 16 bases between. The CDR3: CASSQELDLLTEAFF. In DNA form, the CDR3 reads TGCGCCAGCAGCCAAGAATTAGACTTACTCACCGAAGCTTTCTTT.

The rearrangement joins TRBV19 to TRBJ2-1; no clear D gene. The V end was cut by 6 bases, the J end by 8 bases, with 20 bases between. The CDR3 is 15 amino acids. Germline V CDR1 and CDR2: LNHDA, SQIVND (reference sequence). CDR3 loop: CASSQRSPMVDEQFF. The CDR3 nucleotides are TGTGCCAGTAGCCAGCGCTCACCAATGGTCGATGAGCAGTTCTTC.

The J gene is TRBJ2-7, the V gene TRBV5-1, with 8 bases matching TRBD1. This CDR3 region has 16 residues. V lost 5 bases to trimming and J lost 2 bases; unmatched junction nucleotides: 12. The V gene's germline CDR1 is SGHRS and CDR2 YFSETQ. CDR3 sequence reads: CASRTRGTGGTYEQYF. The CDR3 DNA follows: TGCGCCAGCAGAACTCGAGGGACAGGCGGAACCTACGAGCAGTACTTC. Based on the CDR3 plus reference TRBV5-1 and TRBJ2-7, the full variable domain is KAGVTQTPRYLIKTRGQQVTLSCSPISGHRSVSWYQQTPGQGLQFLFEYFSETQRNKGNFPGRFSGRQFSNSRSEMNVSTLELGDSALYLCASRTRGTGGTYEQYFGPGTRLTVT.